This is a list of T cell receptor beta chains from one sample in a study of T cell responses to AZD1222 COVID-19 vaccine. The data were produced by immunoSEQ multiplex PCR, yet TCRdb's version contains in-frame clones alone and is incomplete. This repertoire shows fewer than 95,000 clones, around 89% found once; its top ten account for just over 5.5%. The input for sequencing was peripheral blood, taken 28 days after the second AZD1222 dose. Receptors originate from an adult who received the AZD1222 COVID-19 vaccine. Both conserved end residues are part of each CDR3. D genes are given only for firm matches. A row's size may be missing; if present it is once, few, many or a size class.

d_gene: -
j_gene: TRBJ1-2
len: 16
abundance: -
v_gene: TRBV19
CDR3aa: CASSIGGGSVGYGYTF
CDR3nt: TGTGCCAGTAGTATTGGTGGAGGAAGCGTAGGCTATGGCTACACCTTC

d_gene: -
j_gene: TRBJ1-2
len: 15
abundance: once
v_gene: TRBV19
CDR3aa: CASNDWGTTRYGYTF
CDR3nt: TGTGCCAGTAACGATTGGGGGACCACACGCTATGGCTACACCTTC

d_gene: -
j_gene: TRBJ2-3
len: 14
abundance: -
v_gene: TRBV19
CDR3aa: CASSQLGVRDTQYF
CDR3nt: TGTGCCAGTAGTCAACTCGGGGTGCGAGATACGCAGTATTTT

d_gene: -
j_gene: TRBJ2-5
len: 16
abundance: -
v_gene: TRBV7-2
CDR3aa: CASSLESRLAKETQYF
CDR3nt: TGTGCCAGCAGCTTAGAAAGTCGACTTGCCAAAGAGACCCAGTACTTC

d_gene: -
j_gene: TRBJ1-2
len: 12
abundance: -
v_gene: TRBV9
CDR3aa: CASSVGASVYTF
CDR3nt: TGTGCCAGCAGCGTGGGGGCGAGTGTCTACACCTTC

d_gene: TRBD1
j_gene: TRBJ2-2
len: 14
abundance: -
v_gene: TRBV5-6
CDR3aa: CASSRDRNTGELFF
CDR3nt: TGTGCCAGCAGCCGGGACAGGAACACCGGGGAGCTGTTTTTT

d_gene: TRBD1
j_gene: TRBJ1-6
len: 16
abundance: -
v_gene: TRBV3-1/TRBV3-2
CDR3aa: CASSEGRGTGNSPLHF
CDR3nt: TGTGCCAGCAGCGAAGGCCGCGGGACAGGGAATTCACCCCTCCACTTT

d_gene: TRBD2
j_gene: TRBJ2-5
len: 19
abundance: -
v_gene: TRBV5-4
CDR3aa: CASSLPLGSGGRYQETQYF
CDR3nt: TGTGCCAGCAGCTTGCCCTTGGGTAGCGGGGGCCGTTACCAAGAGACCCAGTACTTC

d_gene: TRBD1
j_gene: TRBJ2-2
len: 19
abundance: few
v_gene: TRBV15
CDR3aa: CATSRDRQQGQGIAGELFF
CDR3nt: TGTGCCACCAGCAGAGATAGGCAACAGGGACAGGGGATTGCCGGGGAGCTGTTTTTT

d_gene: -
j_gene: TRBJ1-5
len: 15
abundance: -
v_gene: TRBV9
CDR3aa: CASNDMAGDGQPQHF
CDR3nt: TGTGCCAGCAACGATATGGCAGGGGATGGTCAGCCCCAGCATTTT

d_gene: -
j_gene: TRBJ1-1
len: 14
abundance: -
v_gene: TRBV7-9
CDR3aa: CASSEGRLNTEAFF
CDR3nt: TGTGCCAGCAGCGAAGGACGGCTGAACACTGAAGCTTTCTTT

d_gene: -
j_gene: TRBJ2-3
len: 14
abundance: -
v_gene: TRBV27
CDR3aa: CASTSGQYTDTQYF
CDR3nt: TGTGCCAGCACCTCTGGACAGTACACAGATACGCAGTATTTT

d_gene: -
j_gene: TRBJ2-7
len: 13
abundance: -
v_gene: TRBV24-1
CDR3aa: CAVSRGSSYEQYF
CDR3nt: TGTGCCGTAAGTAGAGGAAGCTCCTACGAGCAGTACTTC

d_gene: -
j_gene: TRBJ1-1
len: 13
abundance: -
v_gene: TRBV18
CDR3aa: CASSPSKETEAFF
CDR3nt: TGTGCCAGCTCACCTTCAAAGGAGACTGAAGCTTTCTTT

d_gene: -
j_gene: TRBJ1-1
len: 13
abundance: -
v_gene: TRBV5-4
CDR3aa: CASSLDRNTEAFF
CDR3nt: TGTGCCAGCAGCTTGGACAGGAACACTGAAGCTTTCTTT

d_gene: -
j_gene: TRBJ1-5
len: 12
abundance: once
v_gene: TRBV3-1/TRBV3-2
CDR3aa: CASSQGSQPQHF
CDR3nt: TGTGCCAGCAGCCAGGGTAGCCAGCCCCAGCATTTT

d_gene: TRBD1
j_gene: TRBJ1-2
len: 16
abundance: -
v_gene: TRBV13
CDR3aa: CASSNRDREILYGYTF
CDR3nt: TGTGCCAGCAGCAACCGGGACAGGGAAATTTTGTATGGCTACACCTTC